The rows below give T cell receptor beta chains drawn from one sample of a study of CD8+CD57+ T cells in acquired aplastic anemia. One entry per CDR3 protein, called by TCRdb with MiXCR from the reads. The sample consists of roughly 420,000 distinct CDR3 sequences, about two thirds of them appearing once. The source material was sorted CD4+, CD8+, or CD8+CD57+ T cells (not recorded which) from PBMCs. All receptors come from a human donor in good health, serving as a control. Each CDR3 is given with its conserved first and last residue. D genes are given only for firm matches. Clone size is stated in some rows and not others, as once, few, many or a class when expanded.

cdr3_length d_call j_call v_call clone_size cdr3_aa cdr3_nt
14 . TRBJ1-5 TRBV20-1 many CSAILGEGNQPQHF TGCAGTGCTATCTTAGGGGAGGGCAATCAGCCCCAGCATTTT
16 TRBD1 TRBJ1-4 TRBV7-8 . CASSAVPGTANERLFF TGTGCCAGCAGCGCCGTTCCCGGGACAGCTAATGAAAGACTGTTTTTT
13 . TRBJ1-6 TRBV19 few CASSIEGDSPLHF TGTGCCAGTAGTATTGAGGGGGATTCACCCCTCCACTTT
11 . TRBJ2-7 TRBV5-1 . CASSLEGEQYF TGCGCCAGCAGCTTGGAAGGCGAGCAGTACTTC
14 TRBD1 TRBJ1-1 TRBV20-1 many CSARRDRAGGEAFF TGCAGTGCTAGACGGGACAGGGCCGGGGGTGAAGCTTTCTTT
18 . TRBJ1-2 TRBV19 many CASSGPPGPTLANYGYTF TGTGCCAGTAGTGGCCCGCCGGGTCCCACCTTAGCTAACTATGGCTACACCTTC
14 . TRBJ1-6 TRBV7-2 . CASSYSAALSPLHF TGTGCCAGCAGCTACAGCGCCGCCCTCTCGCCCCTCCACTTT
15 . TRBJ1-1 TRBV6-2/TRBV6-3 . CASGVGWGRGTEAFF TGTGCCAGCGGAGTAGGATGGGGGAGAGGCACTGAAGCTTTCTTT
18 . TRBJ2-2 TRBV19 . CASAIGNYGYTFAGELFF .
14 . TRBJ1-4 TRBV25-1 few CASSEGGGGEKLFF TGTGCCAGCAGTGAAGGAGGGGGTGGTGAAAAACTGTTTTTT
15 . TRBJ1-5 TRBV7-2 many CASSTVADSNQPQHF TGTGCCAGCAGCACGGTCGCGGACAGCAATCAGCCCCAGCATTTT
14 . TRBJ1-5 TRBV12-3/TRBV12-4 . CASSLGGADQPQHF TGTGCCAGCAGTTTAGGCGGGGCGGATCAGCCCCAGCATTTT
18 TRBD2 TRBJ2-7 TRBV12-3/TRBV12-4 . CASTISVLAGGLVYEQYF TGTGCCAGCACAATTTCCGTACTAGCGGGGGGCCTAGTCTACGAGCAGTACTTC
13 . TRBJ2-5 TRBV5-5 . CASSFRGTETQYF TGTGCCAGCAGTTTTCGAGGGACAGAGACCCAGTACTTC
16 . TRBJ2-3 TRBV7-2 . CASSLVPRGTQDIQYF TGTGCCAGCAGCTTGGTCCCCCGGGGGACCCAAGATATCCAGTATTTT
12 . TRBJ1-4 TRBV29-1 many CSVVGFNEKLFF TGCAGCGTTGTAGGGTTTAATGAAAAACTGTTTTTT
15 TRBD1 TRBJ2-5 TRBV2 few CASRRGTGGWKTQYF TGTGCCAGCAGGAGAGGGACAGGGGGCTGGAAGACCCAGTACTTC
14 . TRBJ1-4 TRBV5-4 . CASSRDRFNEKLFF TGTGCCAGCAGCCGCGACAGGTTTAATGAAAAACTGTTTTTT
15 . TRBJ1-2 TRBV15 . CATSREDTANYGYTF TGTGCCACCAGCAGAGAGGACACTGCTAACTATGGCTACACCTTC
14 TRBD1 TRBJ2-7 TRBV6-1 many CASSVNRGPYEQYF TGTGCCAGCAGTGTAAACAGGGGCCCCTACGAGCAGTACTTC
13 TRBD1 TRBJ1-2 TRBV7-3 once CASSGTGDAGDTF TGTGCCAGCAGCGGGACAGGGGACGCCGGTGACACGTTC
14 . TRBJ1-1 TRBV14 many CASSLLQRPPEAFF TGTGCCAGCAGCCTATTGCAACGCCCCCCTGAAGCTTTCTTT
15 TRBD1 TRBJ2-3 TRBV4-3 many CASSQVGQGWDTQYF TGCGCCAGCAGCCAAGTCGGACAGGGGTGGGATACGCAGTATTTT
14 TRBD2 TRBJ2-3 TRBV6-6 . CASSGGVSTDTQYF TGTGCCAGCAGTGGGGGGGTGAGCACAGATACGCAGTATTTT
14 TRBD1 TRBJ2-7 TRBV10-1 . CASSEPGQGEEQYF TGCGCCAGCAGTGAGCCGGGACAGGGGGAAGAGCAGTACTTC
14 . TRBJ2-7 TRBV11-1 . CASSLAASQNEQYF TGTGCCAGCAGCTTAGCGGCCAGTCAGAACGAGCAGTACTTC
14 TRBD2 TRBJ2-1 TRBV20-1 . CSASSGGGGDEQFF TGCAGTGCCAGTTCCGGGGGGGGCGGTGATGAGCAGTTCTTC
13 . TRBJ1-6 TRBV5-1 . CASSLSAYSDLHF TGTGCCAGCAGCTTGTCGGCATATTCAGACCTCCACTTT
14 . TRBJ2-1 TRBV9 . CASSVAGGNYDYIF .
16 . TRBJ1-1 TRBV4-1 many CASSHRVQGLSTEAFF TGCGCCAGCAGCCACAGAGTACAGGGTTTAAGCACTGAAGCTTTCTTT
14 TRBD1 TRBJ1-1 TRBV5-1 . CASSITGQGIEAFF TGCGCCAGCAGCATCACCGGACAGGGAATTGAGGCTTTCTTT
11 . TRBJ2-7 TRBV5-1 once CASSKPYEQYF TGCGCCAGTAGCAAGCCCTACGAGCAGTACTTC
13 . TRBJ1-1 TRBV19 many CASTVSFSTEAFF TGTGCCAGTACGGTGTCTTTTAGCACTGAAGCTTTCTTT
13 . TRBJ2-3 TRBV7-3 . CASSPDRTGPPHF TGTGCCAGCAGCCCGGACAGAACAGGTCCGCCGCATTTT
17 TRBD1 TRBJ2-6 TRBV7-2 . CASSETGGASGANVLTF TGTGCCAGCAGTGAAACAGGGGGCGCCTCTGGGGCCAACGTCCTGACTTTC
15 . TRBJ2-1 TRBV2 . CASSRHSSSYNAQYF TGTGCCAGCAGCAGACACAGTAGCTCCTACAATGCGCAGTATTTC
13 . TRBJ1-4 TRBV5-4 many CASSLDRDEKLFF TGTGCCAGCAGCTTGGACAGGGACGAAAAACTGTTTTTT
15 . TRBJ1-1 TRBV5-1 many CASSLGGRGDTEAFF TGCGCCAGCAGCTTGGGCGGCAGGGGAGACACTGAAGCTTTCTTT
14 . TRBJ2-7 TRBV11-2 . CASSPDTGVYEQYF TGTGCCAGCAGCCCCGATACCGGGGTCTACGAGCAGTACTTC
14 . TRBJ1-6 TRBV7-2 . CASSLSGDFTPLHF TGTGCCAGCAGCTTATCAGGGGATTTTACACCCCTCCACTTT
14 . TRBJ2-3 TRBV7-6 . CASSALQQAHEQYF TGTGCCAGCAGCGCGCTACAACAGGCCCACGAGCAGTACTTT
14 . TRBJ1-6 TRBV9 . CASSWSGHGTSPHF TGCGCCAGCAGCTGGAGTGGGCACGGGACATCCCCCCACTTT
15 TRBD2 TRBJ2-2 TRBV7-4 . CASSLAVGVGAGLFF TGTGCCAGCAGCCTAGCGGTGGGAGTTGGTGCGGGCCTGTTTTTT
11 TRBD1 TRBJ2-7 TRBV20-1 many CSARTGDEQYF TGCAGTGCAAGGACAGGGGACGAGCAGTACTTC
13 . TRBJ1-5 TRBV5-1 . CASSLVTQGGQHF TGTGCCAGCAGCTTAGTTACCCAGGGAGGCCAGCATTTT
14 TRBD1 TRBJ2-1 TRBV6-1 . CASSERDRVDEQFF TGTGCCAGCAGTGAACGAGACAGGGTTGATGAGCAGTTCTTC
19 . TRBJ2-3 TRBV9 . CASSMLQASAYELTDTQYF TGTGCCAGCAGTATGCTACAGGCAAGCGCCTACGAGCTAACAGATACGCAGTATTTT
15 . TRBJ2-1 TRBV20-1 . CSVFLQGGQRTEQFF TGCAGTGTCTTCCTTCAGGGGGGTCAGCGTACTGAGCAGTTCTTC
16 TRBD1 TRBJ2-7 TRBV9 . CASSVATGQGWLMQYF TGTGCCAGCAGCGTAGCTACAGGACAGGGATGGTTAATGCAGTACTTC
11 . TRBJ1-2 TRBV6-2/TRBV6-3 . CAVSAGDGYTF TGTGCGGTCAGTGCAGGGGATGGCTACACCTTC
15 . TRBJ1-5 TRBV5-8 . CASTPSRGVNQPQHF TGTGCCAGCACCCCCTCAAGGGGGGTAAATCAGCCCCAGCATTTT
12 . TRBJ2-7 TRBV10-1 . CASSEGGYEQLF TGCGCCAGCAGTGAAGGCGGCTACGAGCAGCTCTTC
14 TRBD1 TRBJ2-7 TRBV12-3/TRBV12-4 . CASSLRTGPYEQYF TGTGCCAGCAGTTTACGGACAGGGCCCTACGAGCAGTACTTC
20 . TRBJ1-2 TRBV25-1 few CASSEFRVAIFLCANYGYTF TGTGCCAGCAGTGAATTTAGAGTGGCTATATTCTTATGTGCTAACTATGGCTACACCTTC
15 TRBD1 TRBJ1-1 TRBV5-1 . CASSRDRAPNSEAFF TGCGCCAGCAGCCGTGACAGGGCCCCGAACTCTGAAGCTTTCTTT
16 TRBD1 TRBJ1-4 TRBV6-6 many CASSGGNQGGNEKLFF TGTGCCAGCAGTGGAGGGAATCAGGGGGGTAATGAAAAACTGTTTTTT
12 . TRBJ1-4 TRBV12-5 . CASGLGGEKLFF TGTGCTAGTGGCTTGGGGGGTGAAAAACTGTTTTTT
17 . TRBJ1-1 TRBV7-6 . CASSLVGRHQFYTEAFF TGTGCCAGCAGCTTAGTAGGCAGGCATCAGTTCTACACTGAAGCTTTCTTT
13 TRBD1 TRBJ1-1 TRBV5-1 many CASSLQGDTEAFF TGCGCCAGCAGCTTACAGGGGGACACTGAAGCTTTCTTT
15 . TRBJ1-6 TRBV9 . CASSVEPGVPRGYHF TGTGCCAGCAGCGTAGAGCCGGGGGTTCCGAGAGGCTACCACTTT